The T cell receptor (beta chain) under discussion was sequenced for a study of blood T cell repertoires in COVID-19. The method was immunoSEQ multiplex PCR; TCRdb's version includes in-frame clones alone and lacks a portion of them. The repertoire holds some 120,000 clones, with around four fifths as singletons. The length of the CDR3 is 13 residues. V was clipped by 4 bases and J by 4 bases, with 11 bases between them. Germline CDR1 is SGHRS and CDR2 is YFSETQ. The sequencing sample was made of peripheral blood. The chain links TRBV5-1 to TRBJ1-1; perhaps TRBD1 as D (5 bases). This sequence was found in an elderly man with active or convalescent COVID-19. This CDR3 is CASSPGGSTEAFF. The CDR3 DNA reads as TGCGCCAGCAGCCCTGGGGGGTCCACTGAAGCTTTCTTT.